This TCR beta chain was observed in a study of shared clonotypes between healthy human individuals. Study details: The study used three CD4 naive, three CD4 memory, two CD8 naive and one CD8 memory plate per donor.

About this clone itself: The sample has other DNA sequences that encode this CDR3 too.

Germline loops: CDR1 SGHTA, CDR2 FQGNSA. V trimming: 1 base; J trimming: 7 bases; junction bases outside the gene matches: 7. The CDR3 loop spans 15 amino acids. Profiled with immunoSEQ multiplex PCR; TCRdb holds only in-frame clones, not every one. The profile shows millions of clones, more than 80% of them singletons. The sequence was collected from a man aged 18 to 30 in good health. The chain carries TRBV7-2 and TRBJ2-7, with TRBD2 identical over 10 bases. The sample comprised naive CD4+ T cells sorted from blood. This sample's subset: CD45RA+ positively selected. CDR3 protein: CASSLGLAGVNEQYF. The DNA of the CDR3 is TGTGCCAGCAGCTTAGGTCTAGCGGGAGTGAATGAGCAGTACTTC. The full variable domain, with the rest looked up from reference TRBV7-2 and TRBJ2-7, is GAGVSQSPSNKVTEKGKDVELRCDPISGHTALYWYRQSLGQGLEFLIYFQGNSAPDKSGLPSDRFSAERTGGSVSTLTIQRTQQEDSAVYLCASSLGLAGVNEQYFGPGTRLTVT.